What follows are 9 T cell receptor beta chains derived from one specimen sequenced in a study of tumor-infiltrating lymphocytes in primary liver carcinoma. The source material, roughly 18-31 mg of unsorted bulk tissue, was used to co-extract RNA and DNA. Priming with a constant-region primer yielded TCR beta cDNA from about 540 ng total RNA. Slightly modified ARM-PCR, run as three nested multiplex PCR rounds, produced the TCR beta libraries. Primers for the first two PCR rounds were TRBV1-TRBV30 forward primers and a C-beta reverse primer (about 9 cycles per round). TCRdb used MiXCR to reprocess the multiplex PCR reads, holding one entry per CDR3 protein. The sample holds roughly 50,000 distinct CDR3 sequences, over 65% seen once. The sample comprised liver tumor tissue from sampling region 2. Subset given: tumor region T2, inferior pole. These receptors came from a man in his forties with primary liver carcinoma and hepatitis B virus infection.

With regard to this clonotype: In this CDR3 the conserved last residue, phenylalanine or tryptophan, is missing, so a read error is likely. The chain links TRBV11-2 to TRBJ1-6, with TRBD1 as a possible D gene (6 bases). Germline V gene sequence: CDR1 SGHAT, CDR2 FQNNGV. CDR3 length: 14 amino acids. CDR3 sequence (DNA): TGTGCCAGCAGCTTACAGGGGACGAATTCACTCCTCCACATT. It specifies CASSLQGTNSLLHI.

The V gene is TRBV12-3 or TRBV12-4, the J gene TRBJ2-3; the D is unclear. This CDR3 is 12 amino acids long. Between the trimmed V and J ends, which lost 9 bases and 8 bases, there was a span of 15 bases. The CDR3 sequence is CASLIRAATQYF. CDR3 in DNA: TGTGCCAGTTTGATTAGAGCAGCTACGCAGTATTTT.

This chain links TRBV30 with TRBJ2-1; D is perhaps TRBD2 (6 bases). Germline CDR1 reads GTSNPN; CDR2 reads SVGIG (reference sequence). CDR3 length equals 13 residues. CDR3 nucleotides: TGTACCCTCCAAGGCGGGAAACGCAATGAGCAGTTCTTC. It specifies CTLQGGKRNEQFF.

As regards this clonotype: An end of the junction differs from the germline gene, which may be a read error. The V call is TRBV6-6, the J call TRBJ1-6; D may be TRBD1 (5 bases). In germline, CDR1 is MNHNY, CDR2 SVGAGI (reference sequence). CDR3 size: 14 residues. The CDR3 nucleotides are TGTACCAGCAGCCGGGACGGCCCTTGGTCACCCCTCCACTTT. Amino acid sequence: CTSSRDGPWSPLHF.

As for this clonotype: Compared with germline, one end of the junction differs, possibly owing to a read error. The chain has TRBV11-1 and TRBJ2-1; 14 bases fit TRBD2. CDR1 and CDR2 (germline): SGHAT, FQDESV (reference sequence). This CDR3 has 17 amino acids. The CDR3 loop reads CPSSLGLAGEVENGQFF. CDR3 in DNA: TGTCCCAGCAGCCTGGGACTAGCGGGAGAAGTTGAGAATGGGCAGTTCTTC.

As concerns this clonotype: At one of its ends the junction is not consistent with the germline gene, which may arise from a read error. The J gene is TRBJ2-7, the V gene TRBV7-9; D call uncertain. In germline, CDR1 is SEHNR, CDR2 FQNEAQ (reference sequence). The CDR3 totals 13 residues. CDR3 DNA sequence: TGTGCCAGCAGTGCCCCGAGGTCCCACGAGCATTACTTC. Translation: CASSAPRSHEHYF.

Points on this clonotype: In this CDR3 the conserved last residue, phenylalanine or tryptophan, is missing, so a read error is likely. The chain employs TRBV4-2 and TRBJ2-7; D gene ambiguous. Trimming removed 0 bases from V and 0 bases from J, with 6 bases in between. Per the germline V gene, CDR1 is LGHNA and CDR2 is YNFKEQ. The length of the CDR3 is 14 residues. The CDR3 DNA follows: TGTGCCAGCAGCCAAGAGCGTGTCTCCTACGAGCAGTACTTA. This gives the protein CASSQERVSYEQYL.

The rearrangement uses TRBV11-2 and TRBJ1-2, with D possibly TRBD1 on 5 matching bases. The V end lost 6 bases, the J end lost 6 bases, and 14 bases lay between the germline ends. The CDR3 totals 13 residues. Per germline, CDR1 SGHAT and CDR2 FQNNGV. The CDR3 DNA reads TGTGCCAGCAGATCAGAGGGGAACCATGGCTACACCTTC. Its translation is CASRSEGNHGYTF. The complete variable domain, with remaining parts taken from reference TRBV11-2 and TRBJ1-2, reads EAGVAQSPRYKIIEKRQSVAFWCNPISGHATLYWYQQILGQGPKLLIQFQNNGVVDDSQLPKDRFSAERLKGVDSTLKIQPAKLEDSAVYLCASRSEGNHGYTFGSGTRLTVV.

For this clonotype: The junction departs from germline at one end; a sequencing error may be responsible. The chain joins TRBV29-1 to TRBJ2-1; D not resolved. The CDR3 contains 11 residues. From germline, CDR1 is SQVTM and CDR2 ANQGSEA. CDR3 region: CNVEGLNEQFF. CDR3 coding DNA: TGCAACGTTGAAGGCCTTAACGAGCAGTTCTTC.